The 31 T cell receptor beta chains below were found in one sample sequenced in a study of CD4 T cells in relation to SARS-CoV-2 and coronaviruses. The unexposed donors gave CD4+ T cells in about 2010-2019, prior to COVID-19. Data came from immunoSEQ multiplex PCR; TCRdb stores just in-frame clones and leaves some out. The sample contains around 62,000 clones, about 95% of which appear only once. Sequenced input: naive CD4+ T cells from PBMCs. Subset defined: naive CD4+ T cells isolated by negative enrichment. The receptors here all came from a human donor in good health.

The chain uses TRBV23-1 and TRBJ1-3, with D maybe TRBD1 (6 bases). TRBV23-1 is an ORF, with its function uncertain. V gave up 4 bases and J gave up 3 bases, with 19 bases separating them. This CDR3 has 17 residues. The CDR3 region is CASSLPRGQSFGNTIYF. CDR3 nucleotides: TGCGCCAGCAGTCTCCCACGGGGGCAATCATTTGGAAACACCATATATTTT.

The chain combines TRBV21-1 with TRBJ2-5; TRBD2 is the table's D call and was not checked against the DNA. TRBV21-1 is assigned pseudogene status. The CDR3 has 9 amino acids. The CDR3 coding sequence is TGTGCCAGAGAGGAGACCCAGTACTTC. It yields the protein CAREETQYF.

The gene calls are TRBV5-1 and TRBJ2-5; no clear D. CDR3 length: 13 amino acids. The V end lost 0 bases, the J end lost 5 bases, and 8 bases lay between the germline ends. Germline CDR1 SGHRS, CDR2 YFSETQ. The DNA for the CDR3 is TGCGCCAGCAGCTTGGAGTCGCTGGAGACCCAGTACTTC. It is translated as CASSLESLETQYF. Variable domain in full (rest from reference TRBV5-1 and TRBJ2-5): KAGVTQTPRYLIKTRGQQVTLSCSPISGHRSVSWYQQTPGQGLQFLFEYFSETQRNKGNFPGRFSGRQFSNSRSEMNVSTLELGDSALYLCASSLESLETQYFGPGTRLLVL.

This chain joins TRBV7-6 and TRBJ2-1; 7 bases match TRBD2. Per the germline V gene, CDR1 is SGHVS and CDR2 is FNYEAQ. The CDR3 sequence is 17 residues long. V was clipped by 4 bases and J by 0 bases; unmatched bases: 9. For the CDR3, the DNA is TGTGCCAGCAGCTCGCTGACTAGCTTGAGCTCCTACAATGAGCAGTTCTTC. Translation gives CASSSLTSLSSYNEQFF.

CDR3 sequence: CARGGRERTDTQYF. The CDR3 DNA reads as TGTGCCAGGGGGGGGCGGGAGAGGACAGATACGCAGTATTTT. The genes are TRBV6-5 and TRBJ2-3, with D tentatively TRBD2 (7 bases). V lost 9 bases to trimming and J lost 3 bases, with 16 bases between them. Germline loops: CDR1 MNHEY, CDR2 SVGAGI. The CDR3 covers 14 residues.

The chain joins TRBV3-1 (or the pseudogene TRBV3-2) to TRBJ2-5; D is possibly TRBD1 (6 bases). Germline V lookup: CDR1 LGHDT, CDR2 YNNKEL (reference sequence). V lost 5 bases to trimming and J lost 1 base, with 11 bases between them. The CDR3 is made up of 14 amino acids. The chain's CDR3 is CASSSRTAQETQYF. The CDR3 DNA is TGTGCCAGCAGCTCTCGGACAGCCCAAGAGACCCAGTACTTC.

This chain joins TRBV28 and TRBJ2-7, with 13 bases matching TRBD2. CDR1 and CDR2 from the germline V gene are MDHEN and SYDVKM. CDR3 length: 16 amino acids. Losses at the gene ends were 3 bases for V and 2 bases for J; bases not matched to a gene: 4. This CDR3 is CASSLAGTSGTYEQYF. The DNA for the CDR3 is TGTGCCAGCAGTTTGGCCGGGACTAGCGGGACCTACGAGCAGTACTTC.

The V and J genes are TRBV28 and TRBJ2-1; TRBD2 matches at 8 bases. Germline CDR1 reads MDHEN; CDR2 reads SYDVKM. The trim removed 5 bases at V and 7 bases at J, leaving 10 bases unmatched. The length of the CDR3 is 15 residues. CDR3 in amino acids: CASSLFALAGNEQFF. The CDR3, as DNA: TGTGCCAGCAGTCTCTTCGCCCTAGCGGGTAATGAGCAGTTCTTC.

CDR3 loop: CASSLRPTGAAGTEAFF. In DNA, the CDR3 is TGTGCCAGCAGTCTAAGGCCGACAGGGGCGGCTGGGACTGAAGCTTTCTTT. V and J are TRBV27 and TRBJ1-1; 8 bases fit TRBD1. The V gene's germline CDR1 is MNHEY and CDR2 SMNVEV (reference sequence). V shed 5 bases, J shed 5 bases, and the junction held 16 bases outside the gene matches. The CDR3 contains 17 residues.

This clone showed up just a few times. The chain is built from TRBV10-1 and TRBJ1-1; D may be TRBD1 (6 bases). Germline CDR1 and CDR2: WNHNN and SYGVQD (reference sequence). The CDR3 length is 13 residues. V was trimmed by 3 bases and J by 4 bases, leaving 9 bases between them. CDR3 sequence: CASSEDRITEAFF. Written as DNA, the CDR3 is TGCGCCAGCAGTGAAGACAGGATCACTGAAGCTTTCTTT.

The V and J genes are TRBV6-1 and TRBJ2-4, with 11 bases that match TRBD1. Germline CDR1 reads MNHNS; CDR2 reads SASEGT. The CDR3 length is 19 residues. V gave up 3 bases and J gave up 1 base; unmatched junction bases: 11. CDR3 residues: CASSESRDRGYIAKNIQYF. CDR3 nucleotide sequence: TGTGCCAGCAGTGAGAGCCGGGACAGGGGGTATATCGCCAAAAACATTCAGTACTTC.

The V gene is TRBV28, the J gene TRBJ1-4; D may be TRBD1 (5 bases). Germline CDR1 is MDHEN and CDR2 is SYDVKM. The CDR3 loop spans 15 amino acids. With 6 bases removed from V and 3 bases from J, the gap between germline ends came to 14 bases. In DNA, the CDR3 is TGTGCCAGCAGCCGTACAGGTTATTCTAATGAAAAACTGTTTTTT. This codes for CASSRTGYSNEKLFF.

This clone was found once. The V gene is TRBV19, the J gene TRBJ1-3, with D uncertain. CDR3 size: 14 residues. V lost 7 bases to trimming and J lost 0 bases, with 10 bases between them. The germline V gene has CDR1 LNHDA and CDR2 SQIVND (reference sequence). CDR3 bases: TGTGCCAGTACGACACCGAGCTCTGGAAACACCATATATTTT. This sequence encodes CASTTPSSGNTIYF.

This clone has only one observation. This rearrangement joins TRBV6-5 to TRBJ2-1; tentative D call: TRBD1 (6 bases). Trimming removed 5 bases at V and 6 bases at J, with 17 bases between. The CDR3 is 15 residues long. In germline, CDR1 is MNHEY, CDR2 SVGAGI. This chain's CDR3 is CASSRTGTPLNEQFF. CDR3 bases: TGTGCCAGCAGTCGAACCGGGACACCCCTCAATGAGCAGTTCTTC.

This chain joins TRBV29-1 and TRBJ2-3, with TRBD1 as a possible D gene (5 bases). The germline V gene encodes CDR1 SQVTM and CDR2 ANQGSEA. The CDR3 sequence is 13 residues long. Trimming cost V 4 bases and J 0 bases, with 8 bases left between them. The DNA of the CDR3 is TGCAGCGTTGGCCCAGGGAGCACAGATACGCAGTATTTT. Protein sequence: CSVGPGSTDTQYF.

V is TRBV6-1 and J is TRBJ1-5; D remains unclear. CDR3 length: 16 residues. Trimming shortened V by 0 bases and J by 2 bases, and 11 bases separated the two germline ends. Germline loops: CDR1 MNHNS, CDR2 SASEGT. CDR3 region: CASSEARYSGNQPQHF. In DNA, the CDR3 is TGTGCCAGCAGTGAAGCGCGGTACAGTGGCAATCAGCCCCAGCATTTT.

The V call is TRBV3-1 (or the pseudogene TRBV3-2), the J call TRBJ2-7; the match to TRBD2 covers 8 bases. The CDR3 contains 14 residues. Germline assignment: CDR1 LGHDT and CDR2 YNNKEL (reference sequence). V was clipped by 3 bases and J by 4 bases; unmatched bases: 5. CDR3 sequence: CASSQAGLVYEQYF. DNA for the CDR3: TGTGCCAGCAGCCAGGCGGGACTAGTTTACGAGCAGTACTTC.

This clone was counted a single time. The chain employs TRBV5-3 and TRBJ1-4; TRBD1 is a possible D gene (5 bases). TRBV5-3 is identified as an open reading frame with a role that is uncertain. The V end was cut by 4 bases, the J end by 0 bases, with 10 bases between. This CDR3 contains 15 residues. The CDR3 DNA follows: TGTGCCAGAAGCCCCAGGGTTGCAACTAATGAAAAACTGTTTTTT. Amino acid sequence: CARSPRVATNEKLFF.

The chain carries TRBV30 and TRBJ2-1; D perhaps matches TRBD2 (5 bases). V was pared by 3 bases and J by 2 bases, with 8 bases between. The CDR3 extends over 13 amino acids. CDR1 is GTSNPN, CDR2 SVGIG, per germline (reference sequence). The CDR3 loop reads CAWSRETYNEQFF. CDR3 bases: TGTGCCTGGAGCCGGGAAACCTACAATGAGCAGTTCTTC. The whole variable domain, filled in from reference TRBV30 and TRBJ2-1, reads SQTIHQWPATLVQPVGSPLSLECTVEGTSNPNLYWYRQAAGRGLQLLFYSVGIGQISSEVPQNLSASRPQDRQFILSSKKLLLSDSGFYLCAWSRETYNEQFFGPGTRLTVL.

The CDR3 sequence: CASSLDSYSSNEQFF. Written as DNA, the CDR3 is TGTGCCAGCAGCTTGGACAGCTATTCCTCAAATGAGCAGTTCTTC. V gene TRBV5-4 combines with J gene TRBJ2-1; D uncertain. V gave up 0 bases and J gave up 7 bases, with 14 bases separating them. This CDR3 contains 15 residues. Per the germline V gene, CDR1 is SGHNT and CDR2 is YYREEE (reference sequence). The full variable domain, rest sourced from reference TRBV5-4 and TRBJ2-1, is ETGVTQSPTHLIKTRGQQVTLRCSSQSGHNTVSWYQQALGQGPQFIFQYYREEENGRGNFPPRFSGLQFPNYSSELNVNALELDDSALYLCASSLDSYSSNEQFFGPGTRLTVL.

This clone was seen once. This CDR3 is CASSEGFYEQYF. In DNA form, the CDR3 reads TGCGCCAGCAGTGAAGGGTTTTACGAGCAGTACTTC. The V call is TRBV5-1, the J call TRBJ2-7; D ambiguous. This CDR3 is built from 12 residues. With 5 bases removed from V and 4 bases from J, the gap between germline ends came to 10 bases. Germline-derived CDR1 and CDR2 are SGHRS and YFSETQ.

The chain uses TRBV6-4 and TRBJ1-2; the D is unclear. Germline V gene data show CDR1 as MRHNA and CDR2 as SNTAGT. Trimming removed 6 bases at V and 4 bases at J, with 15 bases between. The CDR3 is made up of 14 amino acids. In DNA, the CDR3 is TGTGCCAGCAGGCCCCAAGAGGGAGTCTATGGCTACACCTTC. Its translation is CASRPQEGVYGYTF.

The CDR3 DNA is TGTGCCAGCAGCGCACGGGCCCTGGGGGCACTAGCGGGAGATCCCAATGAGCAGTTCTTC. This codes for CASSARALGALAGDPNEQFF. The chain links TRBV7-3 to TRBJ2-1; 11 positions match TRBD2. CDR1 is SGHTA and CDR2 is FQGTGA in the germline V gene. The CDR3 is 20 residues long. J was trimmed by 6 bases and V by 5 bases; bases with no gene match: 21.

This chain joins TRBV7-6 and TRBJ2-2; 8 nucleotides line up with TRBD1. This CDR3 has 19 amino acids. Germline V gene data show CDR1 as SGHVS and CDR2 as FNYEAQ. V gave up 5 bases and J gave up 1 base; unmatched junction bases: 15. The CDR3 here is CASSIYNPTGVGNTGELFF. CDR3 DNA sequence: TGTGCCAGCAGCATATACAATCCGACAGGGGTAGGGAACACCGGGGAGCTGTTTTTT.

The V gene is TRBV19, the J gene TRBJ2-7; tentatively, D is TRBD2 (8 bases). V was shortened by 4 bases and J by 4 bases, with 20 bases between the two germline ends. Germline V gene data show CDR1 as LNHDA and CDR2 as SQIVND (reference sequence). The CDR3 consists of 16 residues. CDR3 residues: CASSTPATGTRYEQYF. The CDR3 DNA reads TGTGCCAGTAGTACCCCCGCGACAGGGACTAGGTACGAGCAGTACTTC.

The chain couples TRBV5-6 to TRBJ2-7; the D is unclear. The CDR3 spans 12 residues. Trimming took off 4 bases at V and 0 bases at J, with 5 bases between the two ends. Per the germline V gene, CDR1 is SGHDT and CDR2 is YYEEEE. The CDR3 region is CASSKSSYEQYF. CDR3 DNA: TGTGCCAGCAGCAAGAGCTCCTACGAGCAGTACTTC.

The CDR3 reads CASSFRTGGRETQYF. The CDR3 DNA sequence: TGTGCCAGCAGTTTTCGGACAGGGGGCAGGGAGACCCAGTACTTC. This chain uses TRBV28 with TRBJ2-5; 11 nucleotides match TRBD1. V was clipped by 3 bases and J by 5 bases; unmatched bases: 5. Germline V gene lookup returns CDR1 MDHEN and CDR2 SYDVKM. The CDR3 loop spans 15 amino acids.

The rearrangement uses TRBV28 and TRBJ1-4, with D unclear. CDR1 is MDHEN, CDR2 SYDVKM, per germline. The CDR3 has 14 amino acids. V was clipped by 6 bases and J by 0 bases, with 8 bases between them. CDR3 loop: CASRIGSTNEKLFF. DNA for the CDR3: TGTGCCAGCAGGATAGGGTCAACTAATGAAAAACTGTTTTTT.

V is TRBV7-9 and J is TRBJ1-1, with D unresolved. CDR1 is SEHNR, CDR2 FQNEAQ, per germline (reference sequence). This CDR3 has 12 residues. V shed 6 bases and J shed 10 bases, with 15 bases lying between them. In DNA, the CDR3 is TGTGCCAGCAGTACTGAGTGGAGCGGAGCTTTCTTT. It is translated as CASSTEWSGAFF.

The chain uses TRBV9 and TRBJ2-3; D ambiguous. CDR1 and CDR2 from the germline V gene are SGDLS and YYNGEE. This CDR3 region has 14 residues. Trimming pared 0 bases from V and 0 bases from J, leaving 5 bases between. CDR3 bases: TGTGCCAGCAGCGTAGAGGCTAGCACAGATACGCAGTATTTT. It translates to CASSVEASTDTQYF.

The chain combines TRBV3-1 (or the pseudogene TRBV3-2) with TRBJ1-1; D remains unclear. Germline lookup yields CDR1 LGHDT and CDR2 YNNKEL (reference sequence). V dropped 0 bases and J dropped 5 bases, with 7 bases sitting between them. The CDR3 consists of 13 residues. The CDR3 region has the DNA TGTGCCAGCAGCCAAGACTTACTAACTGAAGCTTTCTTT. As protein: CASSQDLLTEAFF.